The rows below give T cell receptor beta chains drawn from one sample of a study of T cell responses to AZD1222 COVID-19 vaccine. TCRdb's table, derived via immunoSEQ multiplex PCR, lists solely in-frame clones and lacks some. The sample holds some 150,000 clones, over 75% seen once. Sequences were derived from peripheral blood, sampled 28 days after the second AZD1222 dose. The source is an adult who received the AZD1222 COVID-19 vaccine. The CDR3 runs from the conserved cysteine through the conserved F or W. D genes are given only for firm matches. A clone size is listed for some rows: how often the clone was seen (once, few, many), or a class if it is expanded.

d_gene	v_gene	j_gene	abundance	CDR3nt	CDR3aa
.	TRBV27	TRBJ2-2	once	TGTGCCAGTAGGCGGGAGCTGTTTTTT	CASRRELFF
.	TRBV14	TRBJ1-1	.	TGTGCCAGCAGCCTTTCAATGAACACTGAAGCTTTCTTT	CASSLSMNTEAFF
TRBD1	TRBV5-4	TRBJ1-1	.	TGTGCCAGCAGCCCTCAGGGGGTTGAAGCTTTCTTT	CASSPQGVEAFF
TRBD2	TRBV23-1	TRBJ2-7	.	TGCGCCAGCATTCGACCAGGGACTACTTCGTTATACGAGCAGTACTTC	CASIRPGTTSLYEQYF
.	TRBV4-3	TRBJ1-2	.	TGCGCCAGCAGCCCCCCGGGGAACGCCTTCTATGGCTACACCTTC	CASSPPGNAFYGYTF
.	TRBV7-6	TRBJ1-1	.	TGTGCCAGCAGCTTTGACGGTCGAAACACTGAAGCTTTCTTT	CASSFDGRNTEAFF
.	TRBV2	TRBJ1-1	.	TGTGCCAGCACCCCCGGGAATGAAGCTTTCTTT	CASTPGNEAFF
.	TRBV10-2	TRBJ1-1	.	TGCGCCAGCAGTGAGTTACAGATTGGAGAAGCTTTCTTT	CASSELQIGEAFF
TRBD2	TRBV7-2	TRBJ2-3	.	TGTGCCAGCAGCTCGAGCGGGGGGCAAGATACGCAGTATTTT	CASSSSGGQDTQYF
.	TRBV2	TRBJ1-2	.	TGTGCCAGCAGTGTCCGCGGGGTAGGAAACTATGGCTACACCTTC	CASSVRGVGNYGYTF
.	TRBV2	TRBJ2-4	.	TGTGCCAGCACGAATGATCTAGCCAAAAACATTCAGTACTTC	CASTNDLAKNIQYF
.	TRBV3-1/TRBV3-2	TRBJ2-1	.	TGTGCCAGCAGTGAACTGCCGAGCTCCTACAATGAGCAGTTCTTC	CASSELPSSYNEQFF
.	TRBV5-6	TRBJ2-5	once	TGTGCCAGCAGCTTACCTCAAGAGACCCAGTACTTC	CASSLPQETQYF
.	TRBV19	TRBJ1-5	.	TGTGCCAGTAGTACAACCAGCGGTTATGGCAATCAGCCCCAGCATTTT	CASSTTSGYGNQPQHF
.	TRBV6-5	TRBJ2-1	.	TGTGCCAGCAGTTCTACCGTGCGTGAGCAGTTCTTC	CASSSTVREQFF
.	TRBV5-6	TRBJ1-1	.	TGTGCCAGCAGCTCGCTGGACAGTAGGGTAGACAACACTGAAGCTTTCTTT	CASSSLDSRVDNTEAFF
.	TRBV7-8	TRBJ1-2	.	TGTGCCAGCAGCTTAGCGGGACACGGCCTTGGCTACACCTTC	CASSLAGHGLGYTF
.	TRBV19	TRBJ2-1	.	TGTGCCAGTAGTCCTACGACAGTATATGAGCAGTTCTTC	CASSPTTVYEQFF
.	TRBV30	TRBJ1-5	.	TGTGCCTGGAACAGAAAGGGGGGTGGCCAGCCCCAGCATTTT	CAWNRKGGGQPQHF
TRBD1	TRBV12-5	TRBJ1-3	.	TGTGCTAGTGGTTTTACAGGGGGCGGCTCTGGAAACACCATATATTTT	CASGFTGGGSGNTIYF
.	TRBV24-1	TRBJ1-5	.	TGTGCCACCAGTGAGTCAGGCTGGGGGCAGCCCCAGCATTTT	CATSESGWGQPQHF
.	TRBV18	TRBJ1-6	.	TGTGCCAGCTCACCAAGGGGGGGCGCGGATTCACCCCTCCACTTT	CASSPRGGADSPLHF
.	TRBV15	TRBJ1-1	.	TGTGCCACCAGCAGAGATTCGGCAGGAGGTACTGAAGCTTTCTTT	CATSRDSAGGTEAFF
.	TRBV30	TRBJ1-1	.	TGTGCCTCTAGGGGTACCAGTTCCAATCGGGCTTTCTTT	CASRGTSSNRAFF
.	TRBV6-6	TRBJ2-3	.	TGTGCCAGCGGCGACTGGTCCCCAGATACGCAGTATTTT	CASGDWSPDTQYF
TRBD1	TRBV10-3	TRBJ1-2	.	TGTGCCATCAGGACAGGGGGGGAGTATGGCTACACCTTC	CAIRTGGEYGYTF
.	TRBV3-1/TRBV3-2	TRBJ2-1	once	TGTGCCAGCAGCTCCCCCCGGAGCGGACTTTACAATGAGCAGTTCTTC	CASSSPRSGLYNEQFF
.	TRBV12-3/TRBV12-4	TRBJ2-1	once	TGTGCCAGCAGTTTAGTAGTCGGGGAGCAGTTCTTC	CASSLVVGEQFF
.	TRBV19	TRBJ1-1	.	TGTGCCAGCCAGGACAGATTAGGGACTGAAGCTTTCTTT	CASQDRLGTEAFF
TRBD2	TRBV6-1	TRBJ2-5	few	TGTGCCAGCAGTGAACAGTGGGGTAGCGGGGAGACCCAGTACTTC	CASSEQWGSGETQYF
.	TRBV6-5	TRBJ1-1	.	TGTGCCAGCAGGACGACCCCTAGGGCTGAAGCTTTCTTT	CASRTTPRAEAFF
.	TRBV2	TRBJ1-1	.	TGTGCCAGCACCCAACAACAGGTGAACACTGAAGCTTTCTTT	CASTQQQVNTEAFF
TRBD1	TRBV9	TRBJ1-1	.	TGTGCCAGCACCCGGACAGGTGTGACGAACACTGAAGCTTTCTTT	CASTRTGVTNTEAFF
TRBD2	TRBV6-5	TRBJ2-1	.	TGTGCCAGCAGCCACGAGACTAGCGGCAATGAGCAGTTCTTC	CASSHETSGNEQFF
.	TRBV14	TRBJ2-5	.	TGTGCCAGCAGCCCGACTAGAATCGAGACCCAGTACTTC	CASSPTRIETQYF
TRBD1	TRBV10-3	TRBJ2-1	.	TGTGCCATCATCTCCTCGACAGGGTTTGAGCAGTTCTTC	CAIISSTGFEQFF
.	TRBV19	TRBJ2-1	.	TGTGCCAGTAGTAGGGACTCCGTCGAGCAGTTCTTC	CASSRDSVEQFF
.	TRBV27	TRBJ2-7	once	TGTGCCAGCAGTTCCCGGGGAGAGGGGTTCTCAGGCGAGCAGTACTTC	CASSSRGEGFSGEQYF
.	TRBV5-1	TRBJ2-7	.	TGCGCCAGCAGCTTGGAAAGCGAGCAGTACTTC	CASSLESEQYF
.	TRBV5-1	TRBJ1-5	.	TGCGCCAGCAGCTTGGACGGGAGCAATCAGCCCCAGCATTTT	CASSLDGSNQPQHF
.	TRBV30	TRBJ1-2	.	TGTGCCTGGAGTTTAGATGGCTACACCTTC	CAWSLDGYTF
.	TRBV5-8	TRBJ1-2	.	TGTGCCAGCAGCGATTACCTGAAACTGGGCGGCTACACCTTC	CASSDYLKLGGYTF
.	TRBV12-3/TRBV12-4	TRBJ2-7	.	TGTGCCAGCAGTTTAACGCGCACAGGGATGAACTTC	CASSLTRTGMNF
.	TRBV6-5	TRBJ2-7	.	TGTGCCAGCAGTTCCCCGGTTGAGGGCAGATCCTACGAGCAGTACTTC	CASSSPVEGRSYEQYF
.	TRBV4-1	TRBJ1-1	.	TGCGCCAGCAGCCCGCTCCCGGGGGGGGGCGACCGAAGGAACACTGAAGCTTTCTTT	CASSPLPGGGDRRNTEAFF
TRBD1	TRBV7-9	TRBJ1-2	.	TGTGCCAGCAGCCGAGGACAGGGCCCCTATGGCTACACCTTC	CASSRGQGPYGYTF
TRBD1	TRBV6-1	TRBJ2-7	once	TGTGCCAGCAGTGAAGCTACAGGGGGTAGGAACTCCTACGAGCAGTACTTC	CASSEATGGRNSYEQYF
.	TRBV6-5	TRBJ1-5	.	TGTGCCAGCAGTTACTCCTACCTCGGCGGGCAGCCCCAGCATTTT	CASSYSYLGGQPQHF